The sequence of this T cell receptor beta chain was determined in a study of cytomegalovirus exposure and HLA in healthy donors. Overall study: Among the 300 to 400 donors who were genotyped, roughly 76% fell in the genetic ancestry cluster that is associated with self-reported Caucasian donors. Study-wide findings and caveats: It is likely that the observed cluster of highly shared sequence variants was a sequencing artifact. The study listed some 160 cytomegalovirus-associated TCR beta chains.

As to this clone: What it recognizes is unknown. The junction and the germline gene differ at one end; a read error may be behind it.

The PCR was carried out with 60 Vbeta primers and 13 Jbeta primers. Profiling relied on immunoSEQ multiplex PCR, and the TCRdb table lists in-frame clones only, not all of them. The table records roughly 150,000 clones, roughly four fifths of them present only once. The sample taken for sequencing was PBMCs. The source of this sequence is a man aged 35 to 55 in good health and CMV-seronegative.

Here the CDR3 DNA reads TGTGCCAGCAGCGGGCAACAGGGAATTCACTCTGGGGCCAACGGCCTGACTTTC. Translating it yields CASSGQQGIHSGANGLTF. This chain joins TRBV9 and TRBJ2-6, with D possibly matching TRBD1 (6 bases). Germline V gene data show CDR1 as SGDLS and CDR2 as YYNGEE. The CDR3 contains 18 residues.